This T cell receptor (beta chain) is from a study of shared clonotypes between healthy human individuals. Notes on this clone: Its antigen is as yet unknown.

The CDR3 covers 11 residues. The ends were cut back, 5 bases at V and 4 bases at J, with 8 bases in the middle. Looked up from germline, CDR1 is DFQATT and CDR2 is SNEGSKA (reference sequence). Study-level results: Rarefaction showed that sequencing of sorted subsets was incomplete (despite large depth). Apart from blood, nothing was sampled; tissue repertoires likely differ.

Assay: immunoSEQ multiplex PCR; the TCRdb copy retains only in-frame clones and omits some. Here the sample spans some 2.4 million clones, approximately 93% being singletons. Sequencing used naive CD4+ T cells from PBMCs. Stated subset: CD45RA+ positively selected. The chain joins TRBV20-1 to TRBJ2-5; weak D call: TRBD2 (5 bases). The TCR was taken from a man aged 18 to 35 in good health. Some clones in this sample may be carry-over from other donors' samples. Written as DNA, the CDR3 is TGCAGTGCTGTTCGGGGAGAGACCCAGTACTTC. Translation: CSAVRGETQYF.